This TCR beta chain originates from a study of healthy donors' naive CD4 and CD8 T cells. Each TCR library used approximately 500 ng of total RNA and a linear amplification protocol. TCRdb re-analysed the reads in MiXCR, keeping a single row per CDR3 protein. Of 150,000 to 200,000 distinct CDR3 sequences detected, under 85% appear once; the ten largest clones hold about 2.3%. The CDR3 runs to 14 residues. Trimming shortened V by 0 bases and J by 3 bases, and 9 bases separated the two germline ends. Concerning this clonotype: Its antigen is currently unknown.

Study-wide findings and caveats: Bulk sequencing left alpha and beta chains unpaired. Bias from naive T cell homeostatic proliferation was not addressed.

The J gene is TRBJ2-7, the V gene TRBV12-3 or TRBV12-4, with D perhaps being TRBD1 or TRBD2 (5 bases each). Sequences were obtained from naive CD4+ and CD8+ T cells sorted from blood, pooled from several donors. This TCR derives from a pool of human donors in good health; the sample pools cells from several healthy donors. Here the CDR3 reads CASSLAMGDYEQYF. In nucleotides, the CDR3 is TGTGCCAGCAGTTTAGCGATGGGGGACTACGAGCAGTACTTC.